This entry features one T cell receptor beta chain sequence. Its antigen is undetermined. This entry belongs to a study of post-analysis software for immune sequencing data. The wider study: Patients with relapsing-remitting, secondary progressive and progressive-relapsing multiple sclerosis courses were all represented. Regarding the study as a whole: Diversity measured as normalized Chao1 was significantly lower in multiple sclerosis patients than in controls. Strong co-clustering by F measure was evident for samples that had been prepared in the same batch. TRBV segments more frequent in patients than in controls numbered about 5 and included TRBV5-6, TRBV5-1 and TRBV20-1.

Unique molecular identifiers had been added to the TCR beta cDNA libraries. Input populations of about 0.85 to 11 million T cells gave rise to about 480,000 cDNA molecules. TCRdb itself ran the PCR reads through MiXCR, one entry per CDR3 protein. This sample carries hundreds of thousands of distinct CDR3 sequences, roughly three fifths of them seen once, and the ten largest clones take around 11%. CDR3 size: 16 residues. The germline V gene encodes CDR1 DFQATT and CDR2 SNEGSKA (reference sequence). J was trimmed by 4 bases and V by 2 bases; bases with no gene match: 10. This chain joins TRBV20-1 and TRBJ2-1; 8 bases are shared with TRBD2. What was sequenced was blood. The receptor was isolated from a girl aged 2 to 10 with multiple sclerosis. CDR3: CSARQSLAGFYNEQFF. The CDR3 bases are TGCAGTGCTAGACAATCGCTAGCGGGTTTTTACAATGAGCAGTTCTTC.